This T cell receptor beta chain was sequenced in a study of blood T cell repertoires in COVID-19. Study as a whole: COVID-19 samples collected from the United States, Italy and Spain covered acute and convalescent phases. Sources were T cells, B-cell-depleted T cells, or PBMCs; the material itself was cDNA or gDNA.

After removal of 5 bases from V and 8 bases from J, the junction contained 5 bases not matched to a gene. Germline-derived CDR1 and CDR2 are SGHNT and YENEEA. CDR3 length equals 14 residues. In the source study's methods: Cell counts per sample came from amplifying reference gene primers. The table came from immunoSEQ multiplex PCR; TCRdb's copy has only in-frame clones and leaves some out. V and J calls and clone size follow that table, whereas D and trimming were derived from the DNA. Among about 87,000 clones listed, 83% were seen once. Sequenced: peripheral blood. This TCR was sampled from a woman aged 55-69 years with acute or convalescent COVID-19. The chain has TRBV11-3 and TRBJ1-6; 8 positions match TRBD1. CDR3 in amino acids: CASSATGGDSPLHF. In nucleotides, the CDR3 is TGTGCCAGCAGCGCAACAGGGGGGGATTCACCCCTCCACTTT.